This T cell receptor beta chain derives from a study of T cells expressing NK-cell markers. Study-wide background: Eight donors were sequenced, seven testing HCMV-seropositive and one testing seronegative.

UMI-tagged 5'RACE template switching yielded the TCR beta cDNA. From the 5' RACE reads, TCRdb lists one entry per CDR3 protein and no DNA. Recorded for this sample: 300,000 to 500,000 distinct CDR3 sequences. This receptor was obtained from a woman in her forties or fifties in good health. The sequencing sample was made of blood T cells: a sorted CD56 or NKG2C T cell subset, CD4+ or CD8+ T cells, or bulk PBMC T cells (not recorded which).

CDR3 residues: CATRTSGRSEQFF. The chain has TRBV5-1 and TRBJ2-1; TCRdb indicates TRBD2, and absent DNA this call remains unverified. The CDR3 contains 13 residues. Germline CDR1 and CDR2: SGHRS and YFSETQ.